The 30 T cell receptor beta chains below were found in one sample sequenced in a study of OX40 agonist ivuxolimab in advanced cancers. Assay: immunoSEQ multiplex PCR; the TCRdb copy retains only in-frame clones and omits some. Of about 61,000 clones listed, about 90% are singletons. Sequences were derived from CD4+ or CD8+ T cells sorted from blood, sampled in a trial of the OX40 agonist ivuxolimab. These receptors all come from an adult with an advanced solid tumor such as melanoma, head and neck, liver or kidney cancer.

The chain recombines TRBV27 with TRBJ1-4; D call uncertain. The germline V gene has CDR1 MNHEY and CDR2 SMNVEV (reference sequence). The V and J ends lost 5 bases and 11 bases respectively, with 12 bases between them. The CDR3 length is 12 residues. Here the CDR3 DNA reads TGTGCCAGCAGTGCGCCCATGGGGAAACTGTTTTTT. It specifies CASSAPMGKLFF.

This clone was picked up a small number of times. This sequence joins TRBV2 and TRBJ2-6; TRBD2 is a possible D gene (6 bases). V was clipped by 7 bases and J by 0 bases, with 10 bases between them. Germline loops: CDR1 SNHLY, CDR2 FYNNEI. There are 15 residues in the CDR3. In nucleotides, the CDR3 is TGTGCCAGCACTGGGGAGGACTCTGGGGCCAACGTCCTGACTTTC. Its protein product is CASTGEDSGANVLTF. Full variable domain (outside the CDR3, taken from reference TRBV2 and TRBJ2-6): EPEVTQTPSHQVTQMGQEVILRCVPISNHLYFYWYRQILGQKVEFLVSFYNNEISEKSEIFDDQFSVERPDGSNFTLKIRSTKLEDSAMYFCASTGEDSGANVLTFGAGSRLTVL.

The V and J genes are TRBV6-5 and TRBJ1-5; D uncertain. Trimming removed 10 bases at V and 4 bases at J, with 8 bases between. The CDR3 sequence is 11 residues long. In germline, CDR1 is MNHEY, CDR2 SVGAGI. CDR3 bases: TGTGCCACCGGGAATAATCAGCCCCAGCATTTT. Protein product: CATGNNQPQHF.

The chain links TRBV28 to TRBJ1-1; D may be TRBD1 (6 bases). The CDR3 totals 15 residues. Germline V lookup: CDR1 MDHEN, CDR2 SYDVKM. Trimming stripped 5 bases from V and 1 base from J, with 14 bases between. The CDR3 loop is CASSPLGQQNTEAFF. Here the CDR3 DNA reads TGTGCCAGCAGTCCCCTCGGACAGCAGAACACTGAAGCTTTCTTT.

The chain combines TRBV28 with TRBJ1-5, with D maybe TRBD1 (5 bases). The CDR3 has 15 amino acids. V lost 4 bases and J 3 bases, leaving 13 bases between the germline ends. The germline V gene has CDR1 MDHEN and CDR2 SYDVKM. CDR3 region: CASSSPQDFNQPQHF. CDR3 coding DNA: TGTGCCAGCAGTTCCCCACAGGATTTCAATCAGCCCCAGCATTTT.

The rearrangement joins TRBV28 to TRBJ2-3, with D maybe TRBD1 (6 bases). The CDR3 sequence is 15 residues long. Trimming took 3 bases from V and 6 from J, leaving 16 bases between them. Germline values: CDR1 MDHEN, CDR2 SYDVKM. DNA for the CDR3: TGTGCCAGCAGTTTTCTCCGAGGGGGAGCGGATACGCAGTATTTT. This gives the protein CASSFLRGGADTQYF.

The chain's CDR3 is CASRGSGGNTEAFF. CDR3 bases: TGTGCCAGCAGGGGCTCCGGGGGAAACACTGAAGCTTTCTTT. This chain uses TRBV28 with TRBJ1-1, with D perhaps TRBD1 (5 bases). Trimming pared 6 bases from V and 2 bases from J, leaving 13 bases between. The CDR3 runs 14 residues. The germline gives CDR1 MDHEN, CDR2 SYDVKM.

Here the CDR3 DNA reads TGTGCCAGCAGCTCGTACCTGGGTTTCGGTGAGCAGTTCTTC. It translates to CASSSYLGFGEQFF. V is TRBV7-2 and J is TRBJ2-1; D call uncertain. The CDR3 has 14 amino acids. V was cut by 4 bases and J by 9 bases, with 16 bases left in between. Germline values: CDR1 SGHTA, CDR2 FQGNSA.

The CDR3 spells CASSTSGGGYNEQFF. The CDR3 coding sequence is TGTGCCAGCAGCACTAGCGGGGGGGGTTACAATGAGCAGTTCTTC. This chain links TRBV6-5 with TRBJ2-1; 13 nucleotides agree with TRBD2. The length of the CDR3 is 15 residues. V gave up 6 bases and J gave up 4 bases; unmatched junction bases: 3. In germline, CDR1 is MNHEY, CDR2 SVGAGI.

The genes are TRBV2 and TRBJ1-1; D may be TRBD1 (5 bases). Germline V gives CDR1 SNHLY, CDR2 FYNNEI. V lost 6 bases, J lost 6 bases, and 14 bases lay in between. The CDR3 consists of 13 residues. The CDR3 spells CASSPGAVPEAFF. The CDR3, as DNA: TGTGCCAGCAGCCCCGGGGCCGTACCTGAAGCTTTCTTT.

V is TRBV10-2 and J is TRBJ2-1; TRBD2 matches 8 bases. Per germline, CDR1 WSHSY and CDR2 SAAADI. The J segment lost 5 bases and the V segment lost 7 bases, leaving 4 bases of the junction unmatched. The CDR3 loop spans 13 amino acids. The CDR3 is CASIPSGHNEQFF. The CDR3 nucleotides are TGCGCCAGCATCCCTAGCGGGCACAATGAGCAGTTCTTC.

This clone is a singleton in its sample. For the CDR3, the DNA is TGTGCCAGCAGGGTGGGACTAGCGGAAGCCAATGAGCAGTTCTTC. This codes for CASRVGLAEANEQFF. V gene TRBV5-6 combines with J gene TRBJ2-1, with 11 bases aligning to TRBD2. Per the germline V gene, CDR1 is SGHDT and CDR2 is YYEEEE. V lost 5 bases to trimming and J lost 6 bases; unmatched junction nucleotides: 7. CDR3 length: 15 residues. The variable domain in full, completed from reference TRBV5-6 and TRBJ2-1, reads DAGVTQSPTHLIKTRGQQVTLRCSPKSGHDTVSWYQQALGQGPQFIFQYYEEEERQRGNFPDRFSGHQFPNYSSELNVNALLLGDSALYLCASRVGLAEANEQFFGPGTRLTVL.

The V gene is TRBV6-6, the J gene TRBJ1-2; D is unresolved. The V gene's germline CDR1 is MNHNY and CDR2 SVGAGI (reference sequence). V was trimmed by 0 bases and J by 11 bases, leaving 10 bases between them. The CDR3 spans 12 residues. CDR3 residues: CASSYSGLGYTF. The CDR3, as DNA: TGTGCCAGCAGTTACTCCGGCTTAGGGTACACCTTC.

This chain uses TRBV4-3 with TRBJ2-3, with a tentative D call TRBD1 (6 bases). CDR3 length: 15 residues. Germline CDR1 reads LGHNA; CDR2 reads YSLEER. The V end lost 0 bases, the J end lost 8 bases, and 15 bases lay between the germline ends. The CDR3 DNA is TGCGCCAGCAGCCAAGACCACAACACAGGGAGTACGCAGTATTTT. It codes for CASSQDHNTGSTQYF.

The chain combines TRBV10-2 with TRBJ2-1; unclear D gene. V was cut by 3 bases and J by 3 bases, with 9 bases left in between. The CDR3 extends over 14 amino acids. Germline assignment: CDR1 WSHSY and CDR2 SAAADI. In DNA form, the CDR3 reads TGCGCCAGCAGTGAAATAGTTGGCTACAATGAGCAGTTCTTC. Its protein product is CASSEIVGYNEQFF.

V usage is TRBV15 and J usage is TRBJ1-2, with TRBD1 as a possible D gene (6 bases). Germline CDR1 reads LNHNV; CDR2 reads YYDKDF (reference sequence). V was trimmed by 1 base and J by 8 bases, leaving 14 bases between them. The CDR3 spans 14 residues. CDR3 DNA sequence: TGTGCCACCAGCAGAGTGACAGGCAGTATCGGCTACACCTTC. It encodes CATSRVTGSIGYTF.

Concerning this clone itself: Its ends do not fully match the called genes, so a read error is possible. The chain is built from TRBV7-7 and TRBJ2-1; D call uncertain. The CDR3 is 13 residues long. From germline, CDR1 is SSHAT and CDR2 FNYEAQ (reference sequence). The CDR3 sequence is CASSLTGYNEQFF. The CDR3 bases are TGTGCTAGCAGCTTAACGGGTTATAATGAGCAGTTCTTC.

The genes are TRBV4-1 and TRBJ2-3; D ambiguous. In germline, CDR1 is MGHRA, CDR2 YSYEKL. CDR3 length: 17 residues. Trimming pared 1 base from V and 2 bases from J, leaving 16 bases between. CDR3 loop: CASSQVLASESTDTQYF. The CDR3 nucleotides read TGCGCCAGCAGCCAAGTTCTGGCTTCCGAATCCACAGATACGCAGTATTTT.

This clone was seen a single time. The chain couples TRBV28 to TRBJ1-3, with a weak D call TRBD1 (5 bases). V was clipped by 3 bases and J by 0 bases, with 12 bases between them. The CDR3 sequence is 16 residues long. Per the germline V gene, CDR1 is MDHEN and CDR2 is SYDVKM. The CDR3 DNA is TGTGCCAGCAGTTTCAAGGGGCTCTTCTCTGGAAACACCATATATTTT. This sequence encodes CASSFKGLFSGNTIYF.

The CDR3 nucleotides are TGTGCCGGGGGGTTGGCGGAGGGTTTCGAGCAGTACGTC. This codes for CAGGLAEGFEQYV. V and J are TRBV2 and TRBJ2-7; possible D gene TRBD2, 6 bases. Germline values: CDR1 SNHLY, CDR2 FYNNEI. Trimming left V 11 bases short and J 6 bases short, with 20 bases between. CDR3 length: 13 residues.

CDR3 DNA: TGTGCCAGCAGCTTAGCAGAGACCCAGTACTTC. This gives the protein CASSLAETQYF. The chain is built from TRBV11-3 and TRBJ2-5; D remains ambiguous. Germline V gene sequence: CDR1 SGHNT, CDR2 YENEEA. V lost 1 base, J lost 4 bases, and 1 base lay in between. The CDR3 is 11 residues long.

This rearrangement joins TRBV27 to TRBJ2-1; D is unclear. CDR3 size: 14 residues. CDR1 and CDR2 from the germline V gene are MNHEY and SMNVEV (reference sequence). Trimming left V 3 bases short and J 5 bases short, with 11 bases between. Here the CDR3 DNA reads TGTGCCAGCAGTTTGAGAAGCGTAGACAATGAGCAGTTCTTC. Translation gives CASSLRSVDNEQFF.

The chain couples TRBV19 to TRBJ2-1; D call uncertain. This CDR3 has 15 amino acids. V lost 3 bases to trimming and J lost 5 bases, with 14 bases between them. Germline V CDR1 and CDR2: LNHDA, SQIVND (reference sequence). This chain's CDR3 is CASSMGAVGNNEQFF. The CDR3 DNA is TGTGCCAGTAGTATGGGTGCGGTAGGAAACAATGAGCAGTTCTTC.

This chain's CDR3 is CASSGLAYNEQFF. CDR3 nucleotides: TGTGCCAGTTCGGGACTCGCCTACAATGAGCAGTTCTTC. The chain combines TRBV11-3 with TRBJ2-1; a possible D gene is TRBD2 (6 bases). Trimming removed 9 bases at V and 2 bases at J, with 11 bases between. From germline, CDR1 is SGHNT and CDR2 YENEEA. The CDR3 is 13 residues long.

V usage is TRBV21-1 and J usage is TRBJ2-7. TRBV21-1 is a documented pseudogene. The CDR3 is 16 residues long. The CDR3 bases are TGTGCCAGCAGCAAAGCGCCCAGGGACGGCTCCTACGAGCAGTACGTC. Translating it yields CASSKAPRDGSYEQYV.

CDR3 nucleotide sequence: TGTGCCAGCAGTTTTCCATCTGACCCCGGCAGCGAGCAGTTCTTC. Translating gives CASSFPSDPGSEQFF. The chain recombines TRBV28 with TRBJ2-1; unclear D gene. The germline V gene encodes CDR1 MDHEN and CDR2 SYDVKM. With 3 bases removed from V and 10 bases from J, the gap between germline ends came to 19 bases. The CDR3 has 15 amino acids.

V is TRBV27 and J is TRBJ2-1, with D possibly matching TRBD2 (5 bases). This CDR3 is built from 13 residues. Trimming took 1 base from V and 6 from J, leaving 7 bases between them. In germline, CDR1 is MNHEY, CDR2 SMNVEV (reference sequence). CDR3: CASSLWEFNEQFF. The CDR3 region has the DNA TGTGCCAGCAGTTTATGGGAGTTCAATGAGCAGTTCTTC.

This rearrangement joins TRBV4-3 to TRBJ2-4, with D perhaps matching TRBD2 (5 bases). Germline assignment: CDR1 LGHNA and CDR2 YSLEER. The V end lost 0 bases, the J end lost 0 bases, and 9 bases lay between the germline ends. The CDR3 is 16 residues long. The CDR3 is CASSQDPGVAKNIQYF. Here the CDR3 DNA reads TGCGCCAGCAGCCAAGATCCCGGGGTAGCCAAAAACATTCAGTACTTC.

The V call is TRBV6-1, the J call TRBJ2-3, with D perhaps TRBD1 or TRBD2 (5 bases each). The germline gives CDR1 MNHNS, CDR2 SASEGT. The V gene lost 2 bases and the J gene lost 3 bases, with 18 bases spanning the gap. The CDR3 is 17 amino acids. CDR3 bases: TGTGCCAGCAGTGAATATAGGTTCGTAGAGGGGACAGATACGCAGTATTTT. It codes for CASSEYRFVEGTDTQYF.

The chain recombines TRBV9 with TRBJ1-3, with D unresolved. The CDR3 has 18 residues. CDR1 SGDLS and CDR2 YYNGEE come from the germline V gene. Trimming took 2 bases from V and 0 from J, leaving 18 bases between them. DNA of the CDR3: TGTGCCAGCAGCGTTTCTCCCCGTGGCCCTAGCTCTGGAAACACCATATATTTT. Translating it yields CASSVSPRGPSSGNTIYF.